The rows below give T cell receptor beta chains drawn from one sample of a study of CD8+ T cells in alopecia areata. Sequenced by immunoSEQ multiplex PCR; TCRdb stores in-frame clones only, minus some. The data show 55,000 to 75,000 clones, around half seen once. The sample here was CD8+ T cells sorted from blood, taken at week 0. The receptor set was obtained from a human donor with alopecia areata. The CDR3 runs from the conserved cysteine through the conserved F or W. The D gene is left open where the match is weak. The size of a clone is reported for some rows only, either as once, few or many, or as a class for expanded clones.

TRBJ2-7 | TRBV11-2 | TRBD2 | many | TGTGCCAGCAGCCCCCGACTAGCGGGATCCTACGAGCAGTACTTC | CASSPRLAGSYEQYF
TRBJ1-2 | TRBV11-2 | . | . | TGTGCCAGCAGCTTAGGGGGCGCGCAAGGCTACACCTTC | CASSLGGAQGYTF
TRBJ2-3 | TRBV20-1 | . | few | TGCAGTGCTTTAGATACGCAGTATTTT | CSALDTQYF
TRBJ2-1 | TRBV4-1 | . | . | TGCGCCAGCAGCCAGGAACCGATTGATGAGCAGTTCTTC | CASSQEPIDEQFF
TRBJ2-3 | TRBV15 | . | . | TGTGCCACCAGCAGAGACCAGCGTTTGACAGATACGCAGTATTTT | CATSRDQRLTDTQYF
TRBJ2-2 | TRBV4-3 | TRBD2 | . | TGCGCCAGCAGCCAAGAGATAGCGGGAGGGCCCGGGGAGCTGTTTTTT | CASSQEIAGGPGELFF
TRBJ2-7 | TRBV14 | TRBD1 | few | TGTGCCAGCAGCCAAGGGACAGGGGTGACCTACGAGCAGTACTTC | CASSQGTGVTYEQYF
TRBJ1-4 | TRBV29-1 | TRBD1 | . | TGCAGCGTTGGCCCCGGGACAGGGTCTCCTAATGAAAAACTGTTTTTT | CSVGPGTGSPNEKLFF
TRBJ2-1 | TRBV29-1 | . | . | TGCAGCGTTGAACCGGTCGGGAGTTCAAAGGAGCAGTTCTTC | CSVEPVGSSKEQFF
TRBJ2-2 | TRBV5-4 | . | . | TGTGCCAGCAGCCCAACATCGGGACCTTTGGCCGGGGAGCTGTTTTTT | CASSPTSGPLAGELFF
TRBJ2-7 | TRBV4-1 | TRBD2 | . | TGCGCCAGCAGCCAACACATTGAGCGGGGAAGGCAGTACTTC | CASSQHIERGRQYF
TRBJ2-1 | TRBV20-1 | . | . | TGCAGTGCCCCGGACGGAGGCGAGCAGTTCTTC | CSAPDGGEQFF
TRBJ2-1 | TRBV28 | TRBD2 | many | TGTGCCAGCAGTTCCGGACTAGCGGCTTACAATGAGCAGTTCTTC | CASSSGLAAYNEQFF
TRBJ1-2 | TRBV29-1 | . | few | TGCAGCGTTGAAGGGGAAGCTAACTATGGCTACACCTTC | CSVEGEANYGYTF
TRBJ2-7 | TRBV19 | . | . | TGTGCCAGTAGTTTAGTCAGGGGCTCCTACGAGCAGTACTTC | CASSLVRGSYEQYF
TRBJ2-3 | TRBV4-1 | TRBD2 | few | TGCGCCAGCAGCCCCAATGGGCTAGCGGGGCCCACAGATACGCAGTATTTT | CASSPNGLAGPTDTQYF
TRBJ2-7 | TRBV29-1 | TRBD1 | . | TGCAGCGCTCTGACAGGGGAAATCTACGAGCAGTACTTC | CSALTGEIYEQYF
TRBJ2-7 | TRBV25-1 | . | . | TGTGCCAGCAGTGTGGGGGGCGAGCAGTACTTC | CASSVGGEQYF
TRBJ2-5 | TRBV21-1 | . | . | TGTGCCAGCAGCCTTCACCCGGGGACCGAGGGTTCCCAGTACTTC | CASSLHPGTEGSQYF
TRBJ2-1 | TRBV29-1 | TRBD1 | few | TGCAGCGATAGGACAGGGAATGAGCAGTTCTTC | CSDRTGNEQFF
TRBJ2-7 | TRBV5-1 | TRBD2 | . | TGCGCCAGCAGCTTGGGGCTAGCGGGAGGGCCGCGAGCCGAGCAGTACTTC | CASSLGLAGGPRAEQYF
TRBJ1-2 | TRBV9 | . | . | TGTGCCAGCAGCGGGGGCACTATGGGCTACACCTTC | CASSGGTMGYTF
TRBJ1-2 | TRBV7-9 | . | . | TGTGCCAGCAGCTTAGCGACAGCTTATGGCTACACCTTC | CASSLATAYGYTF
TRBJ2-2 | TRBV28 | TRBD2 | few | TGTGCCAGCAGTGGACTAGCGGGAGTGTTGAACACCGGGGAGCTGTTTTTT | CASSGLAGVLNTGELFF
TRBJ2-3 | TRBV5-5 | . | many | TGTGCCAGCTTAGGTCCGCGTACCGATACGCAGTATTTT | CASLGPRTDTQYF
TRBJ1-2 | TRBV6-1 | . | . | TGTGCCAGCAGTGGGGGGGCGGGGCCCGAGAGCTACACCTTC | CASSGGAGPESYTF
TRBJ2-2 | TRBV29-1 | . | few | TGCAGCGCCCAGGCAGGGTTTAACACCGGGGAGCTGTTTTTT | CSAQAGFNTGELFF
TRBJ2-6 | TRBV6-5 | . | . | TGTGCCAGCAGCACGACCACTGGGGCCAACGTCCTGACTTTC | CASSTTTGANVLTF
TRBJ2-4 | TRBV19 | . | many | TGTGCCAGTAGCACAGCCAAAAACATTCAGTACTTC | CASSTAKNIQYF
TRBJ2-3 | TRBV29-1 | TRBD1 | . | TGCAGCGTTCAGACAGGGATCACAGATACGCAGTATTTT | CSVQTGITDTQYF
TRBJ2-1 | TRBV7-9 | TRBD2 | . | TGTGCCAGCAGCTTAGCACTAGCGGACGACAATGAGCAGTTCTTC | CASSLALADDNEQFF
TRBJ2-7 | TRBV6-5 | . | . | TGTGCCAGCAGCCCGAACTTGCAGTACGAGCAGTACTTC | CASSPNLQYEQYF
TRBJ1-1 | TRBV19 | TRBD1 | few | TGTGCCAGTAGTACCCATCAGGGGGCTGAAGCTTTCTTT | CASSTHQGAEAFF
TRBJ1-1 | TRBV5-1 | TRBD1 | . | TGCGCCAGCAGCTACCGGGACAGTAACACTGAAGCTTTCTTT | CASSYRDSNTEAFF
TRBJ1-1 | TRBV29-1 | TRBD1 | few | TGCAGCTCCACATTGACAGGGGTGGTCGCTGAAGCTTTCTTT | CSSTLTGVVAEAFF
TRBJ2-1 | TRBV15 | . | . | TGTGCCACCAGCGAAGCTGGCTACGAGCAGTTCTTC | CATSEAGYEQFF
TRBJ2-7 | TRBV19 | TRBD2 | . | TGTGCCAGTAAGGTAGCGGGAGGGCACGAGCAGTACTTC | CASKVAGGHEQYF
TRBJ2-3 | TRBV27 | . | . | TGTGCCAGCACCCGACACCCTACTAGCACAGATACGCAGTATTTT | CASTRHPTSTDTQYF
TRBJ1-5 | TRBV4-1 | . | . | TGCGCCAGCAGCCAAGTTAAGGGAAATCAGCCCCAGCATTTT | CASSQVKGNQPQHF
TRBJ2-7 | TRBV7-9 | TRBD1 | . | TGTGCCAGCAGTTACCCCCGGGACAGGGACGAGCAGTACTTC | CASSYPRDRDEQYF
TRBJ2-5 | TRBV19 | TRBD1 | few | TGTGCCAGTAGCGGTGACCGGGACAGGGAGCAAGAGACCCAGTACTTC | CASSGDRDREQETQYF
TRBJ1-5 | TRBV29-1 | . | . | TGCAGCGTAGTTGAACCGGGACCTTCTGACCAGCCCCAGCATTTT | CSVVEPGPSDQPQHF
TRBJ2-4 | TRBV7-2 | TRBD1 | many | TGTGCCAGCAGCTTAGTCGCGGTTGAGGACAGGCCACTCATTCAGTACTTC | CASSLVAVEDRPLIQYF
TRBJ2-1 | TRBV4-1 | TRBD2 | . | TGCGCCAGCAGCCAATCTAGCGGCGGTGGCCATGAGCAGTTCTTC | CASSQSSGGGHEQFF
TRBJ2-7 | TRBV2 | . | . | TGTGCCAGCAGTGATTTACCATTAGTTACGAAAGAGCAGTACTTC | CASSDLPLVTKEQYF
TRBJ2-5 | TRBV2 | . | . | TGTGCTAGCAGTGAAGCTTCCGTTTTGTACCAAGAGACCCAGTACTTC | CASSEASVLYQETQYF
TRBJ2-2 | TRBV4-1 | TRBD1 | . | TGCGCCAGCAGGAGGGACAGGGCCGGGGAGCTGTTTTTT | CASRRDRAGELFF
TRBJ1-2 | TRBV29-1 | . | . | TGCAGCGGCCGGGACGAAGATGGCTACACCTTC | CSGRDEDGYTF
TRBJ1-1 | TRBV7-9 | . | once | TGTGCCAGCATCTCCGCAGTGAACACTGAAGCTTTCTTT | CASISAVNTEAFF
TRBJ2-1 | TRBV5-1 | . | . | TGCGCCAGCAGCTTGTGGTCGGGCAATGAGCAGTTCTTC | CASSLWSGNEQFF
TRBJ2-6 | TRBV30 | . | . | TGTGCCTGGAGTGACCTCTCTGGGGCCAACGTCCTGACTTTC | CAWSDLSGANVLTF
TRBJ2-7 | TRBV27 | . | . | TGTGCCAGCAGTTTCGGGCGGGGCCCCTACGAGCAGTACTTC | CASSFGRGPYEQYF
TRBJ2-7 | TRBV13 | . | few | TGTGCCAGCAGCCAAGCCGGGGGCGAGCAGTACTTC | CASSQAGGEQYF
TRBJ2-7 | TRBV30 | TRBD1 | . | TGTGCCTGGAGCTTGACAGGGCGCGAGCAGTACTTC | CAWSLTGREQYF
TRBJ2-7 | TRBV6-6 | . | . | TGTGCCGGACGAAGCGGACCCTTTGGGGAGCAGTACTTC | CAGRSGPFGEQYF
TRBJ2-1 | TRBV2 | . | few | TGTGCCAGCAGTCCGCCTTACAATGAGCAGTTCTTC | CASSPPYNEQFF
TRBJ1-1 | TRBV27 | . | . | TGTGCCAGCAAACCTAGGACGGGACATCCTTCCACTGAAGCTTTCTTT | CASKPRTGHPSTEAFF
TRBJ2-5 | TRBV6-5 | . | . | TGTGCCAGCAGTTACCGGCCGGTTCGTACCCAGTACTTC | CASSYRPVRTQYF
TRBJ2-7 | TRBV28 | . | few | TGTGCCAGCAGCACACGGACAGAGCCCGACTACGAGCAGTACTTC | CASSTRTEPDYEQYF
TRBJ2-7 | TRBV4-1 | . | few | TGCGCCAGCAGCCAAGAACCCGGAGACGAGCAGTACTTC | CASSQEPGDEQYF